A single sample is the source of the 21 T cell receptor beta chains below, sequenced in a study of T cells in localized non-small cell lung cancer (dated by TCRdb to the early 2020s). Receptor libraries were prepared by the immunoSEQ multiplex PCR assay. TCRdb holds this immuneACCESS table with in-frame rearrangements only. Some clones are missing; in checked studies, unresolved V genes explain under half, and the rest has no known cause. The sample contains about 24,000 clones, over 75% of them found a single time. About 29% of the sample goes to the ten largest clones. Material: peripheral blood, obtained before any cancer treatment. Source of these receptors: a male donor at least 60 years old with stage I squamous cell lung carcinoma.

This clone was detected only once. The chain uses TRBV6-6 and TRBJ1-6; a possible D gene is TRBD1 (5 bases). Germline values: CDR1 MNHNY, CDR2 SVGAGI (reference sequence). The V end was cut by 8 bases, the J end by 5 bases, with 13 bases between. The CDR3 is 14 residues long. CDR3 loop: CASSLGQNNSPLHF. CDR3 coding DNA: TGTGCCAGCTCCTTGGGGCAGAATAATTCACCCCTCCACTTT.

The J gene is TRBJ2-1, the V gene TRBV5-1, with TRBD2 identical over 9 bases. This CDR3 comprises 18 residues. V lost 4 bases and J lost 2; bases outside the gene matches: 13. Looked up from germline, CDR1 is SGHRS and CDR2 is YFSETQ. CDR3 protein: CASSTTPPGLATYNEQFF. The CDR3 DNA follows: TGCGCCAGCAGCACTACGCCCCCGGGACTAGCTACCTACAATGAGCAGTTCTTC.

The V and J genes are TRBV2 and TRBJ1-1, with unresolved D. Per germline, CDR1 SNHLY and CDR2 FYNNEI. This CDR3 region has 13 residues. The germline V and J ends were trimmed by 6 bases and 0 bases, with 8 bases remaining between them. Here the CDR3 DNA reads TGTGCCAGCAGCCAGGCCTTGAACACTGAAGCTTTCTTT. This translates into CASSQALNTEAFF.

The chain carries TRBV4-3 and TRBJ2-3; tentative D call: TRBD2 (5 bases). V was pared by 5 bases and J by 1 base, with 16 bases between. Germline V gene data show CDR1 as LGHNA and CDR2 as YSLEER. The CDR3 extends over 16 amino acids. The CDR3 nucleotides are TGCGCCAGCAGCTCCCCTTCCGTCGGGGGCACAGATACGCAGTATTTT. This sequence encodes CASSSPSVGGTDTQYF.

The rearrangement uses TRBV11-2 and TRBJ1-1; D is unresolved. CDR3 length: 15 amino acids. The V end was cut by 4 bases, the J end by 1 base, with 13 bases between. Germline CDR1 reads SGHAT; CDR2 reads FQNNGV. The CDR3 loop is CASSWVAQSNTEAFF. Written as DNA, the CDR3 is TGTGCCAGCAGCTGGGTAGCACAGTCGAACACTGAAGCTTTCTTT.

The V and J genes are TRBV30 and TRBJ1-1; 8 bases are a match to TRBD1. The CDR3 runs 13 residues. The trim removed 3 bases at V and 8 bases at J, leaving 8 bases unmatched. Looked up from germline, CDR1 is GTSNPN and CDR2 is SVGIG (reference sequence). In DNA, the CDR3 is TGTGCCTGGAGCCTTACAGGGGACAGGGAAGCTTTCTTT. Translating gives CAWSLTGDREAFF.

This chain joins TRBV5-5 and TRBJ2-5, with D tentatively TRBD1 (6 bases). The germline gives CDR1 SGHKS, CDR2 YYEKEE (reference sequence). The germline V and J ends were trimmed by 4 bases and 5 bases, with 12 bases remaining between them. The CDR3 contains 13 residues. The CDR3 DNA follows: TGTGCCAGCAGCATTTGGGGGCCGGAGACCCAGTACTTC. Protein product: CASSIWGPETQYF.

The rearrangement uses TRBV10-1 and TRBJ2-2, with D possibly called TRBD1 or TRBD2 (5 bases each). Germline CDR1 is WNHNN and CDR2 is SYGVQD (reference sequence). There are 15 residues in the CDR3. Trimming removed 2 bases at V and 3 bases at J, with 10 bases between. The CDR3 protein is CASSEGGPYTGELFF. The DNA for the CDR3 is TGCGCCAGCAGTGAGGGGGGACCTTACACCGGGGAGCTGTTTTTT.

The chain couples TRBV19 to TRBJ2-2; 11 bases fit TRBD2. Per germline, CDR1 LNHDA and CDR2 SQIVND (reference sequence). There are 16 residues in the CDR3. The J segment lost 0 bases and the V segment lost 10 bases, leaving 7 bases of the junction unmatched. CDR3 bases: TGTGCCACAAAACCTAGCGGGAGGTCGAACACCGGGGAGCTGTTTTTT. As protein: CATKPSGRSNTGELFF. Complete variable domain (other parts from reference TRBV19 and TRBJ2-2): DGGITQSPKYLFRKEGQNVTLSCEQNLNHDAMYWYRQDPGQGLRLIYYSQIVNDFQKGDIAEGYSVSREKKESFPLTVTSAQKNPTAFYLCATKPSGRSNTGELFFGEGSRLTVL.

The gene calls are TRBV6-4 and TRBJ2-3, with a weak D call TRBD1 (6 bases). V lost 2 bases and J 3 bases, leaving 12 bases between the germline ends. The CDR3 runs 15 residues. CDR1 MRHNA and CDR2 SNTAGT come from the germline V gene. The CDR3 DNA follows: TGTGCCAGCAGTGACACGGACAGTATAACAGATACGCAGTATTTT. Amino acid sequence: CASSDTDSITDTQYF.

V is TRBV12-5 and J is TRBJ2-5; D ambiguous. Per the germline V gene, CDR1 is LGHNT and CDR2 is FRNRAP. V gave up 0 bases and J gave up 4 bases, with 9 bases separating them. The CDR3 has 14 amino acids. CDR3: CASGLVQKGETQYF. The CDR3 DNA reads TGTGCTAGTGGTTTGGTACAAAAGGGAGAGACCCAGTACTTC.

CDR3 bases: TGTGCCAGCAGCCAGGGAAGGGGACTAGCTGGTGAGCAGTTCTTC. This translates into CASSQGRGLAGEQFF. The chain employs TRBV14 and TRBJ2-1; 9 bases line up with TRBD2. The trim removed 3 bases at V and 9 bases at J, leaving 9 bases unmatched. CDR3 length: 15 amino acids. CDR1 is SGHDN, CDR2 FVKESK, per germline.

V gene TRBV18 combines with J gene TRBJ2-7; D is possibly TRBD1 (5 bases). The V end lost 3 bases, the J end lost 4 bases, and 19 bases lay between the germline ends. This CDR3 has 16 residues. Looked up from germline, CDR1 is KGHSH and CDR2 is LQKENI. The CDR3 DNA follows: TGTGCCAGCTCACCCACCAACAAGGACACACATTACGAGCAGTACTTC. This codes for CASSPTNKDTHYEQYF.

This clone has only one observation. The rearrangement joins TRBV11-2 to TRBJ1-2; 7 positions agree with TRBD1. J was trimmed by 8 bases and V by 5 bases; bases with no gene match: 8. The CDR3 consists of 13 residues. Germline V gene lookup returns CDR1 SGHAT and CDR2 FQNNGV. CDR3 protein: CASSIQGVLGYTF. The CDR3 nucleotides are TGTGCCAGCAGCATTCAGGGGGTTTTGGGCTACACCTTC.

This chain connects TRBV7-2 to TRBJ2-7; weak D call: TRBD2 (5 bases). CDR3 length equals 12 residues. Germline V gene data show CDR1 as SGHTA and CDR2 as FQGNSA. The V gene lost 2 bases and the J gene lost 7 bases, with 9 bases spanning the gap. In nucleotides, the CDR3 is TGTGCCAGCAGCTTATCTCGGAGGGAGCAGTACTTC. It yields the protein CASSLSRREQYF.

This sequence joins TRBV6-5 and TRBJ2-1; D unclear. CDR1 MNHEY and CDR2 SVGAGI come from the germline V gene. Trimming removed 10 bases at V and 5 bases at J, with 12 bases between. The CDR3 consists of 12 residues. The CDR3 DNA is TGTGCCACCTTATCCTGGGACAATGAGCAGTTCTTC. Its translation: CATLSWDNEQFF.

This clone was seen a handful of times. The chain employs TRBV4-3 and TRBJ2-7, with unresolved D. CDR3 length: 14 amino acids. V lost 0 bases, J lost 3 bases, and 9 bases lay in between. Germline V lookup: CDR1 LGHNA, CDR2 YSLEER. CDR3 nucleotides: TGCGCCAGCAGCCAAGATAGGAGCAGCTACGAGCAGTACTTC. It is translated as CASSQDRSSYEQYF.

V usage is TRBV19 and J usage is TRBJ2-5; possibly TRBD1 or TRBD2 for D (6 bases each). The V end lost 5 bases, the J end lost 4 bases, and 23 bases lay between the germline ends. The V gene's germline CDR1 is LNHDA and CDR2 SQIVND (reference sequence). CDR3 size: 17 residues. CDR3 in amino acids: CASSVGTPGGGRETQYF. DNA of the CDR3: TGTGCCAGTAGTGTAGGGACCCCCGGAGGGGGGCGAGAGACCCAGTACTTC.

This chain joins TRBV18 and TRBJ2-7; D not resolved. Trimming left V 4 bases short and J 4 bases short, with 20 bases between. Germline assignment: CDR1 KGHSH and CDR2 LQKENI. The CDR3 runs to 16 residues. The CDR3 sequence is CASSLAAIYNTYEQYF. The CDR3 nucleotides are TGTGCCAGCTCACTTGCTGCGATCTACAACACTTACGAGCAGTACTTC. The whole variable domain, filled in from reference TRBV18 and TRBJ2-7, reads NAGVMQNPRHLVRRRGQEARLRCSPMKGHSHVYWYRQLPEEGLKFMVYLQKENIIDESGMPKERFSAEFPKEGPSILRIQQVVRGDSAAYFCASSLAAIYNTYEQYFGPGTRLTVT.

This clone appeared a single time. The chain is built from TRBV5-1 and TRBJ2-5; D tentatively reads TRBD1 or TRBD2 (5 bases each). The CDR3 runs to 13 residues. Trimming took off 4 bases at V and 1 base at J, with 8 bases between the two ends. CDR1 and CDR2 (germline): SGHRS, YFSETQ. The CDR3 sequence: CASSRGLQETQYF. CDR3 bases: TGCGCCAGCAGCCGGGGCCTCCAAGAGACCCAGTACTTC.

Details on this clone: The junction differs from germline at one of its ends, possibly a read error. The chain combines TRBV7-7 with TRBJ2-7; 9 bases are a match to TRBD1. The CDR3 has 14 amino acids. The germline gives CDR1 SSHAT, CDR2 FNYEAQ (reference sequence). The CDR3, as DNA: TGTGCTAGCAGCTTGGGACAGGGAGCGAACGAGCAGTACTTC. Protein product: CASSLGQGANEQYF.